This T cell receptor (beta chain) was found in a study of T cells expressing NK-cell markers. Background on the study: Repertoire data for TCR beta were derived from sorted T cells (CD3+CD56+NKG2C+, CD3+CD56+NKG2C- and CD3+CD56-NKG2C+). One of the eight sequenced donors was seronegative, whereas the other seven were HCMV-seropositive.

Findings and caveats of the study: The CD3+CD56-NKG2C+ fraction of a few donors was also led by these clonotypes. It is unclear if expanded NKG2C-expressing clones target HCMV antigens.

CDR1 SQVTM and CDR2 ANQGSEA come from the germline V gene. This CDR3 region has 15 residues. TCRdb reprocessed the 5' RACE reads and keeps a single row for each CDR3 protein, giving no DNA. The data include over 250,000 distinct CDR3 sequences; the top ten clones carry about 4%. Points on this clonotype: Its target is not known.

The V and J genes are TRBV29-1 and TRBJ2-1; lacking DNA, the TRBD1 call made by TCRdb goes unchecked. Source material: blood T cells: a sorted CD56 or NKG2C T cell subset, CD4+ or CD8+ T cells, or bulk PBMC T cells (not recorded which). The TCR sequence derives from a woman between 18 and 70 years old in good health. The CDR3 sequence is CSVQGQGTVYNEQFF.